The clone carrying this T cell receptor (beta chain) was found once. V lost 4 bases to trimming and J lost 0 bases; unmatched junction nucleotides: 9. This CDR3 region has 16 residues. Germline CDR1 SGHDT, CDR2 YYEEEE. The repertoire was sequenced with immunoSEQ multiplex PCR; TCRdb's copy has only in-frame clones and lacks some. This sample has 70,000 to 95,000 clones; approximately 90% occur once, and the top ten carry about 1.5%. The record originates from a study of T cells after somatic rescue of genetic block. This receptor was obtained from a woman aged 18-29 years. The sequencing input was peripheral blood mononuclear cells (PBMCs). The chain recombines TRBV5-6 with TRBJ1-2; 7 bases agree with TRBD1. The CDR3 DNA reads as TGTGCCAGCAGCCAAGAAAACAGGGGCCCTAACTATGGCTACACCTTC. Residues: CASSQENRGPNYGYTF.